This T cell receptor (beta chain) originates from a study of blood T cell repertoires in COVID-19. On the study more broadly: From T cells, B-cell-depleted T cells, or PBMCs came the material, which was cDNA or gDNA.

Authors' methods: It was from reference gene primer amplification that nucleated cell counts were estimated. Profiling relied on immunoSEQ multiplex PCR, and the TCRdb table lists in-frame clones only, not all of them. V and J calls and clone size follow that table, whereas D and trimming were derived from the DNA. The table shows over 120,000 clones, with roughly 90% occurring only once. Germline V gene data show CDR1 as LNHDA and CDR2 as SQIVND (reference sequence). V shed 8 bases, J shed 2 bases, and the junction held 3 bases outside the gene matches. The CDR3 runs 13 residues. This chain links TRBV19 with TRBJ2-5, with TRBD1 matching over 9 bases. This clonotype was obtained from a man aged 55 to 69 with active or convalescent COVID-19. What was sequenced was peripheral blood. CDR3 sequence (DNA): TGTGCCAGTGCCGGGACAGGGCAAGAGACCCAGTACTTC. It is translated as CASAGTGQETQYF.